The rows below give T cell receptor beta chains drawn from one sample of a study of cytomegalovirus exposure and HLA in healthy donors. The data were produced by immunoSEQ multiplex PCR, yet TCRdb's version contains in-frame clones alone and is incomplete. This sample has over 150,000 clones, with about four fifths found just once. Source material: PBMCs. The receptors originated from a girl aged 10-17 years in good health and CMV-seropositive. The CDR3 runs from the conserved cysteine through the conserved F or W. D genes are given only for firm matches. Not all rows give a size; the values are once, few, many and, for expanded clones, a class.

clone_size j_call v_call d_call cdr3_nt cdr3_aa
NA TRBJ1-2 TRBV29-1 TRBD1 TGCAGCATTTCCGGGACAGGGGTAGAAGGCTACACCTTC CSISGTGVEGYTF
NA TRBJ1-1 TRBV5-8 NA TGTGCCAGCAGCCTGGCAGGTAACACTGAAGCTTTCTTT CASSLAGNTEAFF
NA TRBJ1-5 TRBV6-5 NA TGTGCCAGCAGTTACTCCCCACCCAGGGGCAATCAGCCCCAGCATTTT CASSYSPPRGNQPQHF
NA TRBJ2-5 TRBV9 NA TGTGCCAGCAGCGTAGGGCCGGGTCAAGAGACCCAGTACTTC CASSVGPGQETQYF
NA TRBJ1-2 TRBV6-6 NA TGTGCCAGCAGTTACCTGTCGCAGGGGAAGCAATATGGCTACACCTTC CASSYLSQGKQYGYTF
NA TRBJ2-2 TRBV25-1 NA TGTGCCAGCAGTGAAGGGTTGCGCCGCCCGGGTAACCCCGGGGAGCTGTTTTTT CASSEGLRRPGNPGELFF
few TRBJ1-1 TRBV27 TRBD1 TGTGCCAGCAGAGTACAGGGGAGCACTGAAGCTTTCTTT CASRVQGSTEAFF
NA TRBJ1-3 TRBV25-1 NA TGTGCCAGCACAGGACAGTACAACACCATATATTTT CASTGQYNTIYF
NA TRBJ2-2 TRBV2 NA TGTGCCAGCAAACAGACGAACACCGGGGAGCTGTTTTTT CASKQTNTGELFF
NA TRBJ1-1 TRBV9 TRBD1 TGTGCCAGCAGCCAAGGGACAGGGGGCGGAACTGAAGCTTTCTTT CASSQGTGGGTEAFF
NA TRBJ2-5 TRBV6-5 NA TGTGCCAGCAGTCCCTCTAGTGGAGAGACCCAGTACTTC CASSPSSGETQYF
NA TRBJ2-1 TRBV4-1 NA TGCGCCAGCAGCCAAGGGCCAGCTAGCTACAATGAGCAGTTCTTC CASSQGPASYNEQFF
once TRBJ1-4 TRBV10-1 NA TGCGCCAGCAGTTTACAGGGTAAGACTGCAACTAATGAAAAACTGTTTTTT CASSLQGKTATNEKLFF
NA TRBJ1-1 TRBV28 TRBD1 TGTGCCAGCGGAATCACAGGGGGCATGAACACTGAAGCTTTCTTT CASGITGGMNTEAFF
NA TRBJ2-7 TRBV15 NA TGTGCCACCAGCAGGATCAGGGGAGTGGTCTACGAGCAGTACTTC CATSRIRGVVYEQYF
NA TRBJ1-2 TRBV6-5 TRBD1 TGTGCCAGCAGTTTAGACAGGGGGCGGGGTGGCTACACCTTC CASSLDRGRGGYTF
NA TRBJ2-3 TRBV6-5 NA TGTGCCAGCAGTTCGACCACCGGGACAGATACGCAGTATTTT CASSSTTGTDTQYF
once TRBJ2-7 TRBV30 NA TGTGCCTGGAGTGTACTAAGGCGAGGCCTCTACGAGCAGTACTTC CAWSVLRRGLYEQYF
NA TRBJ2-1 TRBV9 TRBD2 TGTGCCAGCAGCTCTGGGACTAGCGGGGGTGATGAGCAGTTCTTC CASSSGTSGGDEQFF
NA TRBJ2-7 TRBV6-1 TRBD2 TGTGCCAGCAGTGAGACTAGCGGGTCCTCCTACGAGCAGTACTTC CASSETSGSSYEQYF
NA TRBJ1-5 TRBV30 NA TGTGCCTGGAGTTCTGGCGGCAACAATCAGCCCCAGCATTTT CAWSSGGNNQPQHF
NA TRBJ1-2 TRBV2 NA TGTGCCAGCAGTGAAGCCCACTTCTATGGCTACACCTTC CASSEAHFYGYTF
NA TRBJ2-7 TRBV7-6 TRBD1 TGTGCCAGCAGCGACCCGGGACAGGGTTTACCCTACGAGCAGTACTTC CASSDPGQGLPYEQYF
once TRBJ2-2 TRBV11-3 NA TGTGCCAGCAGCCCCGGTAGAAACGGGGAGCTGTTTTTT CASSPGRNGELFF
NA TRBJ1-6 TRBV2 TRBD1 TGTGCCAGCAGTGCCCTCTCTACAGGGGGCTTTGATTCACCCCTCCACTTT CASSALSTGGFDSPLHF
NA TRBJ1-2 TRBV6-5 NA TGTGCCAGCAGTTACACGGCAGACTTTCGTGGCTACACCTTC CASSYTADFRGYTF
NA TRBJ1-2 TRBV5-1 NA TGCGCCAGCAGCTTTGTGGGGGGGATGATCGGCTACACCTTC CASSFVGGMIGYTF
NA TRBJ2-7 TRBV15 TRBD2 TGTGCCACCAGCAGAGGGCCGGGAGGGGAAACCTACGGGCAGTACTTC CATSRGPGGETYGQYF
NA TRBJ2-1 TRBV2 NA TGTGCCAGCAGTCTTCCTCCCGGTGAGCAGTTCTTC CASSLPPGEQFF
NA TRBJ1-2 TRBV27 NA TGTGCCAGCAGCGGGAATCAAGCTAACTATGGCTACACCTTC CASSGNQANYGYTF
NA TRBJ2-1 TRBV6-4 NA TGTGCCAGCAGTGACAGCGCTCGCACCTACAATGAGCAGTTCTTC CASSDSARTYNEQFF
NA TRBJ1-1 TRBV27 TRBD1 TGTGCCAGCAGTTTCACCCGGACAGGGAATCAAGCTTTCTTT CASSFTRTGNQAFF
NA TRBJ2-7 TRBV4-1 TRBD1 TGCGCCAGCAGCCCCTGGACAGGGGAAACCTACGAGCAGTACTTC CASSPWTGETYEQYF
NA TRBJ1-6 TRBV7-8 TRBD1 TGTGCCAGCAGCTTGGACAGGGGGCGATATAATTCACCCCTCCACTTT CASSLDRGRYNSPLHF
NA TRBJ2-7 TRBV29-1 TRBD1 TGCAGCGCAGGGACAGGGTACTACGAGCAGTACTTC CSAGTGYYEQYF
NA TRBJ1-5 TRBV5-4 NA TGTGCCAGTACCTCACCTACAGGGAGAAAGACGGATAGCAATCAGCCCCAGCATTTT CASTSPTGRKTDSNQPQHF
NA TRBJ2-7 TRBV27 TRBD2 TGTGCCAGCAGCCCCGGGACTACTAACTACGAGCAGTACTTC CASSPGTTNYEQYF
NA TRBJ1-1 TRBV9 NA TGTGCCAGCAGCGTAGTAGGTAAGACGGGTTTGAACACTGAAGCTTTCTTT CASSVVGKTGLNTEAFF
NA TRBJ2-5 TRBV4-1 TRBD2 TGCGCCAGCAGCCAAGAATCCAGCGGGGGGCAAGAGACCCAGTACTTC CASSQESSGGQETQYF
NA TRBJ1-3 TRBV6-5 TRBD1 TGTGCCAGCAGTGTTGAGGGGGCAGCTGGAAACACCATATATTTT CASSVEGAAGNTIYF
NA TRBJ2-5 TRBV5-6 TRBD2 TGTGCCAGCAGCTGGACTAGCGGGGGGGCCCAAGAGACCCAGTACTTC CASSWTSGGAQETQYF
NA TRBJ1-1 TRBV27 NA TGTGCCAGCAGTTTATTTGGACAAAACACTGAAGCTTTCTTT CASSLFGQNTEAFF
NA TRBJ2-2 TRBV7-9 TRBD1 TGTGCCAGCAGCACGGGACAGCTGAACACCGGGGAGCTGTTTTTT CASSTGQLNTGELFF
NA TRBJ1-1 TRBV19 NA TGTGCCAGTAGCCTGCTGGGAGCCCAAGCTTTCTTT CASSLLGAQAFF
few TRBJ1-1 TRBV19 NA TGTGCCAGTAGTATCGGTATTGCCATCACTGAAGCTTTCTTT CASSIGIAITEAFF